This is a list of T cell receptor beta chains from one sample in a study of vaccination and CD4 T cells after COVID-19. Their antigen targets remain unknown. MiXCR, applied by TCRdb to the PCR reads, yields one record per CDR3 protein. The sample records more than 9,000 distinct CDR3 sequences, less than 40% being singletons. The sequenced sample was cultured CD4+ T cells from blood. These receptors originate from a human donor with COVID-19. CDR3s include the opening cysteine and the closing phenylalanine or tryptophan. A D gene is named only where the DNA matches it firmly. Clone sizes are given selectively: once, few, many, or a class where the clone is expanded.

V gene: TRBV19; D gene: .; J gene: TRBJ2-2; CDR3 length: 13; clone size: .; CDR3 protein: CASSSLGGGELFF; CDR3 DNA: TGTGCCAGTAGTTCGCTCGGCGGCGGGGAGCTGTTTTTT
V gene: TRBV2; D gene: .; J gene: TRBJ1-5; CDR3 length: 15; clone size: .; CDR3 protein: CAGKLSEYSNQPQHF; CDR3 DNA: TGTGCCGGCAAACTATCGGAGTATAGCAATCAGCCCCAGCATTTT
V gene: TRBV3-1; D gene: .; J gene: TRBJ1-1; CDR3 length: 11; clone size: .; CDR3 protein: CASSQGTEAFF; CDR3 DNA: TGTGCCAGCAGCCAAGGCACTGAAGCTTTCTTT
V gene: TRBV5-4; D gene: .; J gene: TRBJ2-5; CDR3 length: 12; clone size: few; CDR3 protein: CASSFVKETQYF; CDR3 DNA: TGTGCCAGCAGCTTTGTCAAAGAGACCCAGTACTTC
V gene: TRBV12-3/TRBV12-4; D gene: .; J gene: TRBJ2-5; CDR3 length: 15; clone size: once; CDR3 protein: CASSFRGPEGETQYF; CDR3 DNA: TGTGCCAGCAGTTTTCGGGGCCCGGAGGGTGAGACCCAGTACTTC
V gene: TRBV5-1; D gene: TRBD2; J gene: TRBJ2-3; CDR3 length: 15; clone size: .; CDR3 protein: CASSLLAGDTDTQYF; CDR3 DNA: TGCGCCAGCAGCCTCCTAGCGGGGGACACAGATACGCAGTATTTT
V gene: TRBV25-1; D gene: TRBD1; J gene: TRBJ2-7; CDR3 length: 15; clone size: .; CDR3 protein: CASSVGQGTTYEQYF; CDR3 DNA: TGTGCCAGCAGTGTAGGACAGGGGACAACCTACGAGCAGTACTTC
V gene: TRBV30; D gene: .; J gene: TRBJ2-1; CDR3 length: 16; clone size: .; CDR3 protein: CAWILRDCSSYNEQFF; CDR3 DNA: TGTGCCTGGATCCTACGGGACTGTAGCTCCTACAATGAGCAGTTCTTC
V gene: TRBV27; D gene: TRBD2; J gene: TRBJ2-7; CDR3 length: 14; clone size: few; CDR3 protein: CASSRTSGVYEQYF; CDR3 DNA: TGTGCCAGCAGCCGGACTAGCGGGGTGTACGAGCAGTACTTC
V gene: TRBV12-2; D gene: .; J gene: TRBJ2-1; CDR3 length: 18; clone size: few; CDR3 protein: CASRLVGQAGASYNEQFF; CDR3 DNA: TGTGCAAGTCGCTTAGTAGGGCAAGCGGGGGCCTCCTACAATGAGCAGTTCTTC
V gene: TRBV2; D gene: TRBD1; J gene: TRBJ1-1; CDR3 length: 14; clone size: .; CDR3 protein: CASSKTGVNTEAFF; CDR3 DNA: TGTGCCAGCAGTAAGACAGGGGTGAACACTGAAGCTTTCTTT
V gene: TRBV9; D gene: .; J gene: TRBJ1-6; CDR3 length: 15; clone size: .; CDR3 protein: CASSVEWDGASPLHF; CDR3 DNA: TGTGCCAGCAGCGTAGAGTGGGATGGGGCTTCACCCCTCCACTTT
V gene: TRBV28; D gene: .; J gene: TRBJ1-3; CDR3 length: 14; clone size: .; CDR3 protein: CASIPPGILNTIYF; CDR3 DNA: TGTGCCAGCATCCCCCCGGGCATCTTAAACACCATATATTTT
V gene: TRBV5-5; D gene: .; J gene: TRBJ1-6; CDR3 length: 14; clone size: medium-sized; CDR3 protein: CASSYGQYNSPLHF; CDR3 DNA: TGTGCCAGCAGCTATGGACAGTATAATTCACCCCTCCACTTT
V gene: TRBV5-5; D gene: .; J gene: TRBJ2-7; CDR3 length: 15; clone size: .; CDR3 protein: CASSDQRAWTYEQYF; CDR3 DNA: TGTGCCAGCAGCGATCAGAGGGCTTGGACCTACGAGCAGTACTTC
V gene: TRBV2; D gene: .; J gene: TRBJ1-1; CDR3 length: 14; clone size: .; CDR3 protein: CASNRGPGNTEAFF; CDR3 DNA: TGTGCCAGCAATCGGGGCCCAGGGAACACTGAAGCTTTCTTT
V gene: TRBV5-1; D gene: .; J gene: TRBJ1-1; CDR3 length: 14; clone size: .; CDR3 protein: CASSPLAKNTEAFF; CDR3 DNA: TGCGCCAGCAGCCCACTGGCTAAGAACACTGAAGCTTTCTTT
V gene: TRBV12-3/TRBV12-4; D gene: .; J gene: TRBJ1-5; CDR3 length: 15; clone size: .; CDR3 protein: CASSFARYSNQPQHF; CDR3 DNA: TGTGCCAGCAGTTTCGCCAGGTATAGCAATCAGCCCCAGCATTTT
V gene: TRBV6-1; D gene: .; J gene: TRBJ1-5; CDR3 length: 14; clone size: few; CDR3 protein: CASSPTYGNQPQHF; CDR3 DNA: TGTGCCAGCAGCCCTACGTACGGCAATCAGCCCCAGCATTTT
V gene: TRBV20-1; D gene: .; J gene: TRBJ2-7; CDR3 length: 15; clone size: .; CDR3 protein: CSARGLSAGAGEQYF; CDR3 DNA: TGCAGTGCTAGAGGGTTAAGTGCGGGGGCCGGTGAGCAGTACTTC
V gene: TRBV7-2; D gene: .; J gene: TRBJ2-1; CDR3 length: 13; clone size: .; CDR3 protein: CASRSGSHNEQFF; CDR3 DNA: TGTGCCAGCCGCTCCGGATCCCACAATGAGCAGTTCTTC
V gene: TRBV6-1; D gene: .; J gene: TRBJ2-7; CDR3 length: 14; clone size: few; CDR3 protein: CASRRSGIQYEQYF; CDR3 DNA: TGTGCCAGCAGACGTTCCGGGATCCAATACGAGCAGTACTTC
V gene: TRBV25-1; D gene: .; J gene: TRBJ2-5; CDR3 length: 16; clone size: .; CDR3 protein: CASSELTGLGKETQYF; CDR3 DNA: TGTGCCAGCAGTGAACTAACAGGGTTAGGGAAAGAGACCCAGTACTTC
V gene: TRBV19; D gene: .; J gene: TRBJ2-2; CDR3 length: 15; clone size: few; CDR3 protein: CASSIEVGRFGELFF; CDR3 DNA: TGTGCCAGTAGTATAGAGGTCGGCAGATTCGGGGAGCTGTTTTTT
V gene: TRBV20-1; D gene: TRBD2; J gene: TRBJ2-1; CDR3 length: 15; clone size: .; CDR3 protein: CSAHVTSGGAAEQFF; CDR3 DNA: TGCAGTGCGCACGTAACTAGCGGGGGGGCCGCTGAGCAGTTCTTC
V gene: TRBV28; D gene: .; J gene: TRBJ1-2; CDR3 length: 15; clone size: few; CDR3 protein: CASSSQGAGAYGYTF; CDR3 DNA: TGTGCCAGCAGTTCCCAGGGTGCAGGGGCCTATGGCTACACCTTC
V gene: TRBV20-1; D gene: .; J gene: TRBJ2-7; CDR3 length: 11; clone size: .; CDR3 protein: CSATGTYEQYF; CDR3 DNA: TGCAGTGCGACAGGAACCTACGAGCAGTACTTC
V gene: TRBV7-9; D gene: .; J gene: TRBJ1-5; CDR3 length: 16; clone size: medium-sized; CDR3 protein: CASSLAGGGSNQPQHF; CDR3 DNA: TGTGCCAGCAGCTTAGCTGGGGGGGGAAGCAATCAGCCCCAGCATTTT
V gene: TRBV5-1; D gene: .; J gene: TRBJ1-1; CDR3 length: 14; clone size: .; CDR3 protein: CASSRDGGGTEAFF; CDR3 DNA: TGCGCCAGCAGCAGGGACGGAGGCGGCACTGAAGCTTTCTTT
V gene: TRBV2; D gene: TRBD1; J gene: TRBJ1-2; CDR3 length: 13; clone size: .; CDR3 protein: CASRDRGIDGYTF; CDR3 DNA: TGTGCCAGCAGGGACAGGGGGATAGATGGCTACACCTTC
V gene: TRBV6-1; D gene: .; J gene: TRBJ1-5; CDR3 length: 15; clone size: medium-sized; CDR3 protein: CASHIYSGTHQPQHF; CDR3 DNA: TGTGCCAGCCATATTTATTCCGGGACACATCAGCCCCAGCATTTT
V gene: TRBV7-6; D gene: .; J gene: TRBJ1-1; CDR3 length: 14; clone size: few; CDR3 protein: CASSLGPSYTEAFF; CDR3 DNA: TGTGCCAGCAGCTTAGGGCCTAGTTACACTGAAGCTTTCTTT
V gene: TRBV5-8; D gene: .; J gene: TRBJ1-5; CDR3 length: 17; clone size: few; CDR3 protein: CASSAGKGGSSNQPQHF; CDR3 DNA: TGTGCCAGCAGCGCCGGGAAGGGGGGGAGTAGCAATCAGCCCCAGCATTTT
V gene: TRBV20-1; D gene: .; J gene: TRBJ1-4; CDR3 length: 13; clone size: few; CDR3 protein: CSARDSRVEKLFF; CDR3 DNA: TGCAGTGCTAGAGATAGTAGGGTCGAAAAACTGTTTTTT
V gene: TRBV24-1; D gene: TRBD1; J gene: TRBJ2-7; CDR3 length: 15; clone size: few; CDR3 protein: CATSVPGQGAYEQYF; CDR3 DNA: TGTGCCACCAGTGTACCGGGACAGGGGGCCTACGAGCAGTACTTC
V gene: TRBV7-2; D gene: TRBD1; J gene: TRBJ1-2; CDR3 length: 14; clone size: .; CDR3 protein: CASSFGTVKYGYTF; CDR3 DNA: TGTGCCAGCAGCTTCGGGACAGTTAAATATGGCTACACCTTC
V gene: TRBV7-2; D gene: TRBD2; J gene: TRBJ2-3; CDR3 length: 16; clone size: few; CDR3 protein: CASSPTGTRLTDTQYF; CDR3 DNA: TGTGCCAGCAGTCCAACCGGGACTAGGCTCACAGATACGCAGTATTTT
V gene: TRBV9; D gene: .; J gene: TRBJ1-2; CDR3 length: 16; clone size: .; CDR3 protein: CASSVPRGAPHIGYTF; CDR3 DNA: TGTGCCAGCAGCGTCCCAAGAGGGGCGCCGCATATTGGCTACACCTTC
V gene: TRBV20-1; D gene: .; J gene: TRBJ2-1; CDR3 length: 17; clone size: .; CDR3 protein: CSATILEGRGRTDEQFF; CDR3 DNA: TGCAGTGCTACCATCTTGGAGGGCCGGGGGAGAACCGATGAGCAGTTCTTC
V gene: TRBV7-9; D gene: TRBD1; J gene: TRBJ1-1; CDR3 length: 17; clone size: few; CDR3 protein: CASSADRAKGMNTEAFF; CDR3 DNA: TGTGCCAGCAGCGCCGACAGGGCAAAAGGGATGAACACTGAAGCTTTCTTT
V gene: TRBV2; D gene: .; J gene: TRBJ2-1; CDR3 length: 13; clone size: .; CDR3 protein: CASRAGTYNEQFF; CDR3 DNA: TGTGCCAGCAGGGCCGGGACCTACAATGAGCAGTTCTTC
V gene: TRBV28; D gene: .; J gene: TRBJ2-7; CDR3 length: 15; clone size: .; CDR3 protein: CASSNLNPGNYEQYF; CDR3 DNA: TGTGCCAGCAGTAACCTAAATCCTGGGAACTACGAGCAGTACTTC
V gene: TRBV27; D gene: .; J gene: TRBJ2-3; CDR3 length: 14; clone size: few; CDR3 protein: CASFPGGRPDTQYF; CDR3 DNA: TGTGCCAGCTTTCCCGGGGGGCGGCCAGATACGCAGTATTTT
V gene: TRBV6-1; D gene: .; J gene: TRBJ1-1; CDR3 length: 13; clone size: .; CDR3 protein: CASSQGQRSEAFF; CDR3 DNA: TGTGCCAGCAGTCAAGGACAAAGGTCCGAAGCTTTCTTT
V gene: TRBV6-1; D gene: .; J gene: TRBJ2-3; CDR3 length: 15; clone size: few; CDR3 protein: CASSLGPLSPDTQYF; CDR3 DNA: TGTGCCAGCAGTCTAGGGCCACTGTCCCCAGATACGCAGTATTTT
V gene: TRBV19; D gene: TRBD1; J gene: TRBJ1-2; CDR3 length: 17; clone size: .; CDR3 protein: CASSLPAGTDFEGGYTF; CDR3 DNA: TGTGCCAGTAGTCTACCGGCCGGGACAGACTTTGAGGGAGGCTACACCTTC
V gene: TRBV9; D gene: .; J gene: TRBJ2-5; CDR3 length: 13; clone size: .; CDR3 protein: CASSVAGAETQYF; CDR3 DNA: TGTGCCAGCAGCGTGGCAGGGGCAGAGACCCAGTACTTC
V gene: TRBV7-9; D gene: .; J gene: TRBJ1-1; CDR3 length: 14; clone size: .; CDR3 protein: CASSPGQTNTEAFF; CDR3 DNA: TGTGCCAGCTCCCCCGGACAGACGAACACTGAAGCTTTCTTT
V gene: TRBV24-1; D gene: .; J gene: TRBJ2-1; CDR3 length: 12; clone size: .; CDR3 protein: CATSDLGGEQFF; CDR3 DNA: TGTGCCACCAGTGATTTGGGGGGTGAGCAGTTCTTC
V gene: TRBV20-1; D gene: TRBD2; J gene: TRBJ2-3; CDR3 length: 16; clone size: few; CDR3 protein: CSASLFSSGGTDTQYF; CDR3 DNA: TGCAGTGCTAGTTTGTTCTCTAGCGGGGGTACAGATACGCAGTATTTT
V gene: TRBV6-2/TRBV6-3; D gene: TRBD1; J gene: TRBJ1-2; CDR3 length: 16; clone size: few; CDR3 protein: CASRYPGQLIIYGYTF; CDR3 DNA: TGTGCCAGCAGATACCCGGGACAGCTTATTATTTATGGCTACACCTTC
V gene: TRBV11-3; D gene: .; J gene: TRBJ2-7; CDR3 length: 11; clone size: .; CDR3 protein: CASSSTYEQYF; CDR3 DNA: TGTGCCAGCAGTTCAACTTACGAGCAGTACTTC